This entry lists 25 T cell receptor beta chains sequenced from one sample in a study of blood T cell repertoires in COVID-19. Libraries were prepared by immunoSEQ multiplex PCR; TCRdb keeps only in-frame clonotypes and omits some of them. The sample contains under 50,000 clones, 69% of which appear only once. The sequencing input was peripheral blood. Source of these receptors: a man older than 75 with acute or convalescent COVID-19.

The rearrangement joins TRBV5-1 to TRBJ2-2; 8 bases fit TRBD1. Germline CDR1 SGHRS, CDR2 YFSETQ. V trimming: 4 bases; J trimming: 3 bases; junction bases outside the gene matches: 5. The CDR3 has 15 residues. The CDR3 nucleotides read TGCGCCAGCAGCGATCCGGGACAGGACACCGGGGAGCTGTTTTTT. This translates into CASSDPGQDTGELFF.

The chain has TRBV11-2 and TRBJ2-1; 9 positions match TRBD2. The CDR3 extends over 15 amino acids. Germline-derived CDR1 and CDR2 are SGHAT and FQNNGV. V lost 5 bases, J lost 3 bases, and 5 bases stayed unmatched. CDR3 DNA: TGTGCCAGCAGCCAACTAGCGGGTGTCTACAATGAGCAGTTCTTC. Its translation: CASSQLAGVYNEQFF.

The chain couples TRBV30 to TRBJ1-1; TRBD1 aligns across 12 bases. CDR3 length equals 14 residues. Germline-derived CDR1 and CDR2 are GTSNPN and SVGIG (reference sequence). With V trimmed by 1 base and J by 7 bases, 4 bases remained unmatched. CDR3 DNA: TGTGCCTGGAGTGGGGACAGGGGGCGTCGTGAAGCTTTCTTT. Amino acids: CAWSGDRGRREAFF.

The chain uses TRBV30 and TRBJ2-7; D gene uncertain. Trimming pared 4 bases from V and 6 bases from J, leaving 19 bases between. CDR3 length: 14 amino acids. CDR1 is GTSNPN and CDR2 is SVGIG in the germline V gene (reference sequence). CDR3 protein: CAWTPGHSQSEQYF. The CDR3 DNA sequence: TGTGCCTGGACTCCGGGTCATAGCCAGAGCGAGCAGTACTTC.

This chain joins TRBV2 and TRBJ1-1; tentative D call: TRBD1 (6 bases). Germline CDR1 is SNHLY and CDR2 is FYNNEI. The CDR3 has 13 residues. Deletions cut 2 bases from V and 5 bases from J, with 9 bases between. The CDR3 coding sequence is TGTGCCAGCAGTGAATGGGGGCGGACTGAAGCTTTCTTT. Protein product: CASSEWGRTEAFF.

This clone qualifies as medium-sized. The V gene is TRBV6-2 or TRBV6-3, the J gene TRBJ1-1, with TRBD1 matching 9 bases. There are 15 residues in the CDR3. Germline values: CDR1 MNHEY, CDR2 SVGEGT. V was clipped by 5 bases and J by 1 base; unmatched bases: 5. CDR3: CASSGPDRGNTEAFF. The CDR3 nucleotides are TGTGCCAGCAGTGGACCGGACAGGGGGAACACTGAAGCTTTCTTT.

V and J are TRBV7-9 and TRBJ1-2; D uncertain. Germline CDR1 is SEHNR and CDR2 is FQNEAQ (reference sequence). CDR3 length: 13 amino acids. V dropped 1 base and J dropped 3 bases, with 6 bases sitting between them. For the CDR3, the DNA is TGTGCCAGCAGCTTAGAGCGGTACTATGGCTACACCTTC. Translation: CASSLERYYGYTF.

The rearrangement joins TRBV7-2 to TRBJ1-4, with 8 bases lining up with TRBD1. V was clipped by 5 bases and J by 3 bases; unmatched bases: 5. CDR3 size: 15 residues. CDR1 is SGHTA and CDR2 is FQGNSA in the germline V gene. The CDR3 DNA sequence: TGTGCCAGCAGCCTAAACAGGGGGGCTAATGAAAAACTGTTTTTT. This codes for CASSLNRGANEKLFF.

This rearrangement joins TRBV19 to TRBJ1-3; no firm D call. Per germline, CDR1 LNHDA and CDR2 SQIVND (reference sequence). The CDR3 length is 17 residues. V shed 1 base and J shed 2 bases, with 15 bases lying between them. Written as DNA, the CDR3 is TGTGCCAGTAGTATAGGAGGCCGCAGAGGGCCTGGAAACACCATATATTTT. Encoded protein: CASSIGGRRGPGNTIYF.

The rearrangement uses TRBV5-6 and TRBJ2-3; 8 bases agree with TRBD2. The CDR3 totals 12 residues. Losses at the gene ends were 5 bases for V and 5 bases for J; bases not matched to a gene: 1. CDR1 and CDR2 from the germline V gene are SGHDT and YYEEEE. This CDR3 reads CASSSGIDTQYF. The CDR3 region has the DNA TGTGCCAGCAGTAGCGGGATAGATACGCAGTATTTT.

This chain uses TRBV4-1 with TRBJ2-7; D is possibly TRBD2 (6 bases). V lost 1 base and J lost 4, with 14 bases in between. The CDR3 contains 15 residues. Germline V gene lookup returns CDR1 MGHRA and CDR2 YSYEKL. The CDR3 spells CASSQVAGRDYEQYF. The CDR3 DNA reads TGCGCCAGCAGCCAAGTGGCGGGAAGGGATTACGAGCAGTACTTC.

The rearrangement joins TRBV3-1 (or the pseudogene TRBV3-2) to TRBJ2-2; weak D call: TRBD2 (5 bases). CDR3 length: 15 amino acids. Trimming stripped 1 base from V and 2 bases from J, with 8 bases between. CDR1 and CDR2 from the germline V gene are LGHDT and YNNKEL (reference sequence). CDR3 residues: CASSQGTANTGELFF. The CDR3 DNA follows: TGTGCCAGCAGCCAAGGGACTGCTAACACCGGGGAGCTGTTTTTT.

CDR3 loop: CASSGTGSYEQYF. CDR3 nucleotides: TGTGCCAGTTCCGGGACAGGGAGCTACGAGCAGTACTTC. The rearrangement joins TRBV2 to TRBJ2-7; 9 nucleotides agree with TRBD1. CDR1 is SNHLY, CDR2 FYNNEI, per germline. The CDR3 has 13 amino acids. V dropped 9 bases and J dropped 3; count of bases not matched to a gene: 6. Looking up the rest from reference TRBV2 and TRBJ2-7 gives the full variable domain: EPEVTQTPSHQVTQMGQEVILRCVPISNHLYFYWYRQILGQKVEFLVSFYNNEISEKSEIFDDQFSVERPDGSNFTLKIRSTKLEDSAMYFCASSGTGSYEQYFGPGTRLTVT.

The V gene is TRBV5-4, the J gene TRBJ2-5; 8 bases match TRBD2. J was trimmed by 5 bases and V by 2 bases; bases with no gene match: 8. CDR3 length: 15 amino acids. Germline values: CDR1 SGHNT, CDR2 YYREEE (reference sequence). The CDR3, as DNA: TGTGCCAGCAGCTTCAGAGCGGGAGTCTTGGAGACCCAGTACTTC. Protein product: CASSFRAGVLETQYF.

The J gene is TRBJ2-5, the V gene TRBV7-9; 7 bases fit TRBD2. Germline CDR1 reads SEHNR; CDR2 reads FQNEAQ (reference sequence). The CDR3 is 14 amino acids. V lost 5 bases to trimming and J lost 7 bases; unmatched junction nucleotides: 10. CDR3 sequence: CASSGREALWTQYF. CDR3 nucleotide sequence: TGTGCCAGCAGCGGCCGGGAGGCCCTTTGGACCCAGTACTTC.

The chain couples TRBV18 to TRBJ1-1; TRBD1 agrees at 7 bases. This CDR3 is 16 amino acids long. V was clipped by 2 bases and J by 1 base; unmatched bases: 7. In germline, CDR1 is KGHSH, CDR2 LQKENI. This CDR3 reads CASSPFPGQKNTEAFF. In DNA, the CDR3 is TGTGCCAGCTCACCATTCCCGGGACAGAAGAACACTGAAGCTTTCTTT.

The V and J genes are TRBV29-1 and TRBJ1-2; 7 positions match TRBD1. This CDR3 has 14 amino acids. V lost 4 bases and J lost 4; bases outside the gene matches: 9. Germline V gene lookup returns CDR1 SQVTM and CDR2 ANQGSEA. This CDR3 reads CSVGATGAVYGYTF. The CDR3 nucleotides are TGCAGCGTTGGGGCTACAGGGGCGGTCTATGGCTACACCTTC.

V usage is TRBV7-9 and J usage is TRBJ2-7; D might be TRBD2 (6 bases). Germline V CDR1 and CDR2: SEHNR, FQNEAQ (reference sequence). The CDR3 is 14 amino acids. Trimming shortened V by 5 bases and J by 5 bases, and 16 bases separated the two germline ends. This CDR3 is CASSAWDLSHEQYF. For the CDR3, the DNA is TGTGCCAGCAGCGCCTGGGACTTGTCCCACGAGCAGTACTTC.

The chain is built from TRBV11-2 and TRBJ2-1; weak D call: TRBD1 (6 bases). The CDR3 totals 13 residues. Per the germline V gene, CDR1 is SGHAT and CDR2 is FQNNGV. V lost 3 bases to trimming and J lost 13 bases, with 16 bases between them. CDR3 region: CASSFLQGRLQFF. DNA for the CDR3: TGTGCCAGCAGCTTCCTCCAGGGGCGTCTACAGTTCTTC.

Here the CDR3 reads CSVLLAGVPDTQYF. CDR3 in DNA: TGCAGCGTCTTACTAGCGGGAGTACCAGATACGCAGTATTTT. The gene calls are TRBV29-1 and TRBJ2-3; 11 bases fit TRBD2. CDR3 size: 14 residues. J was trimmed by 4 bases and V by 6 bases; bases with no gene match: 6. Germline V CDR1 and CDR2: SQVTM, ANQGSEA.

The sample holds a few counts of this clone. The rearrangement joins TRBV4-3 to TRBJ1-1, with D hard to call. The V gene's germline CDR1 is LGHNA and CDR2 YSLEER. CDR3 length: 15 residues. V was cut by 0 bases and J by 0 bases, with 8 bases left in between. The CDR3 DNA follows: TGCGCCAGCAGCCAAGATCAGATGGTGAACACTGAAGCTTTCTTT. Translated, it gives CASSQDQMVNTEAFF.

The chain joins TRBV14 to TRBJ2-1; the D is unclear. Deletions cut 4 bases from V and 4 bases from J, with 11 bases between. The CDR3 is made up of 14 amino acids. Germline CDR1 is SGHDN and CDR2 is FVKESK. CDR3 coding DNA: TGTGCCAGCAGCCCCATTAGTCTTTACAATGAGCAGTTCTTC. Its protein is CASSPISLYNEQFF.

This clone was seen more than once but under ten times. This chain joins TRBV6-2 or TRBV6-3 and TRBJ1-6; D is undetermined. V gave up 6 bases and J gave up 0 bases, with 12 bases separating them. The CDR3 is 16 amino acids. Germline-derived CDR1 and CDR2 are MNHEY and SVGEGT. The CDR3 loop reads CASSSPGNSYNSPLHF. CDR3 DNA sequence: TGTGCCAGCAGCTCCCCCGGGAACTCCTATAATTCACCCCTCCACTTT.

There are a few counts of this clone. The chain employs TRBV6-5 and TRBJ1-1; D gene ambiguous. The CDR3 sequence is 13 residues long. V lost 6 bases and J lost 6, with 14 bases in between. The germline V gene has CDR1 MNHEY and CDR2 SVGAGI. The CDR3 DNA reads as TGTGCCAGCAGATCCACGAGGCCACCTGAAGCTTTCTTT. This encodes CASRSTRPPEAFF.

This clone was counted only a few times. The chain combines TRBV9 with TRBJ1-4; D ambiguous. The V gene lost 4 bases and the J gene lost 0 bases, with 10 bases spanning the gap. The germline gives CDR1 SGDLS, CDR2 YYNGEE. The CDR3 totals 15 residues. This CDR3 is CASSPTGTTNEKLFF. The DNA for the CDR3 is TGTGCCAGCAGCCCGACCGGGACAACTAATGAAAAACTGTTTTTT.